Below, 6 T cell receptor beta chains from the same sample are listed, as sequenced in a study of T cells in localized non-small cell lung cancer. This table comes from immunoSEQ multiplex PCR, and its TCRdb copy is limited to in-frame clones, with some not included. This table has 2,700 or so clones, around 25% appearing once. The input for sequencing was lung tumor tissue, taken before any cancer treatment. The receptors derive from a male donor older than 55 with stage I lung adenocarcinoma.

This clone was found a few times. CDR3 amino acids: CASSRQGRNQPQHF. The CDR3 DNA is TGTGCCAGTAGCAGACAGGGGCGCAATCAGCCCCAGCATTTT. The chain employs TRBV19 and TRBJ1-5; TRBD1 matches at 8 bases. V was pared by 6 bases and J by 2 bases, with 3 bases of the junction left unmatched. CDR1 and CDR2 (germline): LNHDA, SQIVND (reference sequence). The CDR3 loop spans 14 amino acids.

The V and J genes are TRBV4-1 and TRBJ1-1; weak D call: TRBD1 (6 bases). The CDR3 consists of 15 residues. The germline CDR1 and CDR2 sequences are MGHRA and YSYEKL. Trimming removed 1 base at V and 6 bases at J, with 15 bases between. CDR3 in amino acids: CASSQAGQGRPEAFF. As DNA, the CDR3 is TGCGCCAGCAGCCAAGCAGGGCAGGGGAGGCCTGAAGCTTTCTTT.

The V gene is TRBV11-3, the J gene TRBJ2-1; 7 nucleotides match TRBD2. This CDR3 region has 17 residues. The V gene end was trimmed by 3 bases and the J gene end by 5 bases; junction bases not matched to a gene: 13. Germline CDR1 is SGHNT and CDR2 is YENEEA. CDR3 loop: CASSFSLGTTLDNEQFF. CDR3 nucleotides: TGTGCCAGCAGCTTCTCTTTGGGGACTACGCTGGACAATGAGCAGTTCTTC.

This clone was seen only once. The CDR3, as DNA: TGTGCCAGCTCACTCAGGGCCAAAGTGGAGTCCGGGGAGCTGTTTTTT. Translating it yields CASSLRAKVESGELFF. The rearrangement links TRBV18 to TRBJ2-2, with D possibly TRBD1 on 5 matching bases. Trimming pared 4 bases from V and 6 bases from J, leaving 18 bases between. Looked up from germline, CDR1 is KGHSH and CDR2 is LQKENI. CDR3 length: 16 amino acids.

The rearrangement uses TRBV18 and TRBJ1-2; D possibly corresponds to TRBD1 (6 bases). Trimming removed 5 bases from V and 3 bases from J, with 10 bases in between. This CDR3 region has 13 residues. CDR1 is KGHSH and CDR2 is LQKENI in the germline V gene. The CDR3 loop is CASSTGQDYGYTF. The DNA of the CDR3 is TGTGCCAGCTCAACGGGACAAGACTATGGCTACACCTTC.

The chain links TRBV10-2 to TRBJ1-2; D is undetermined. The CDR3 has 12 residues. V lost 3 bases and J lost 4, with 6 bases in between. The germline CDR1 and CDR2 sequences are WSHSY and SAAADI. The DNA of the CDR3 is TGCGCCAGCAGTGAAAACGGCTATGGCTACACCTTC. It is translated as CASSENGYGYTF.